One sample yielded the 26 T cell receptor beta chains listed below, sequenced in a study of identical twins. TCRdb used MiXCR to reprocess the 5' RACE reads, holding one entry per CDR3 protein. Here the sample spans 450,000 to 650,000 distinct CDR3 sequences, around a tenth being singletons. These data also featured in a second study, about yellow fever vaccine responses in identical twins.

Sequencing was done on a sample of PBMCs. Receptors were obtained from a woman between 18 and 30 years old in good health.

This clonotype was seen at least ten times. The V call is TRBV5-1, the J call TRBJ2-4; D may be TRBD2 (6 bases). Looked up from germline, CDR1 is SGHRS and CDR2 is YFSETQ. The length of the CDR3 is 15 residues. The germline V and J ends were trimmed by 0 bases and 5 bases, with 12 bases remaining between them. CDR3 sequence (DNA): TGCGCCAGCAGCTTGGGGACTACTGGGGAAAACATTCAGTACTTC. This translates into CASSLGTTGENIQYF.

V and J are TRBV5-1 and TRBJ2-7, with D maybe TRBD2 (6 bases). Trimming pared 4 bases from V and 0 bases from J, leaving 11 bases between. Germline lookup yields CDR1 SGHRS and CDR2 YFSETQ. This CDR3 has 14 residues. The CDR3 is CASSQAGPSYEQYF. The CDR3 coding sequence is TGCGCCAGCAGCCAGGCGGGACCCTCCTACGAGCAGTACTTC.

This clonotype was seen at least ten times. This chain connects TRBV6-6 to TRBJ2-2, with D maybe TRBD1 (6 bases). The ends were cut back, 8 bases at V and 5 bases at J, with 9 bases in the middle. The V gene's germline CDR1 is MNHNY and CDR2 SVGAGI (reference sequence). The length of the CDR3 is 12 residues. The chain's CDR3 is CASHQGTGELFF. The CDR3 DNA reads TGTGCCAGCCATCAGGGGACCGGGGAGCTGTTTTTT.

The V and J genes are TRBV20-1 and TRBJ2-7; D unresolved. CDR3 length: 12 amino acids. Germline values: CDR1 DFQATT, CDR2 SNEGSKA (reference sequence). The ends were cut back, 3 bases at V and 2 bases at J, with 8 bases in the middle. The CDR3: CSAREGTYEQYF. For the CDR3, the DNA is TGCAGTGCTAGGGAAGGGACCTACGAGCAGTACTTC.

The gene calls are TRBV14 and TRBJ2-3, with a tentative D call TRBD1 (6 bases). The CDR3 covers 17 residues. The germline V gene encodes CDR1 SGHDN and CDR2 FVKESK. Between the trimmed V and J ends, which lost 1 base and 0 bases, there was a span of 14 bases. CDR3 loop: CASSQVMGAASTDTQYF. The CDR3 nucleotides are TGTGCCAGCAGCCAAGTAATGGGGGCAGCGAGCACAGATACGCAGTATTTT.

The table lists this clonotype with a few counts. The chain links TRBV27 to TRBJ2-7; 8 bases line up with TRBD1. In germline, CDR1 is MNHEY, CDR2 SMNVEV (reference sequence). With V trimmed by 2 bases and J by 3 bases, 9 bases remained unmatched. This CDR3 has 16 amino acids. The CDR3 loop is CASSLITGTGIYEQYF. The CDR3 DNA sequence: TGTGCCAGCAGTTTAATTACCGGGACAGGAATCTACGAGCAGTACTTC.

In this sample, this clonotype turned up a few times. This chain connects TRBV4-2 to TRBJ2-3; no clear D gene. The CDR3 sequence is 15 residues long. Trimming removed 3 bases from V and 2 bases from J, with 12 bases in between. The V gene's germline CDR1 is LGHNA and CDR2 YNFKEQ. CDR3 residues: CASSHGFQFTDTQYF. In nucleotides, the CDR3 is TGTGCCAGCAGCCACGGATTCCAATTCACAGATACGCAGTATTTT.

This clonotype was counted a few times. J is TRBJ2-1 and V is TRBV29-1; possibly TRBD2 for D (5 bases). The CDR3 consists of 14 residues. Germline CDR1 is SQVTM and CDR2 is ANQGSEA. Between the trimmed V and J ends, which lost 3 bases and 4 bases, there was a span of 13 bases. The CDR3 DNA reads as TGCAGCGTTGATTCGGGTACGGGGTACAATGAGCAGTTCTTC. Encoded protein: CSVDSGTGYNEQFF.

This clonotype was seen at least ten times. The chain joins TRBV4-3 to TRBJ2-2; the D gene is possibly TRBD2 (6 bases). The CDR3 totals 17 residues. Per the germline V gene, CDR1 is LGHNA and CDR2 is YSLEER. V lost 2 bases and J 1 base, leaving 14 bases between the germline ends. CDR3 in DNA: TGCGCCAGCAGCCAACTTTGGGGAGGTTTGAACACCGGGGAGCTGTTTTTT. It encodes CASSQLWGGLNTGELFF.

This clonotype was observed at least ten times. V usage is TRBV4-3 and J usage is TRBJ2-1; D uncertain. Between the trimmed V and J ends, which lost 0 bases and 5 bases, there was a span of 11 bases. Germline loops: CDR1 LGHNA, CDR2 YSLEER. The CDR3 spans 15 residues. In nucleotides, the CDR3 is TGCGCCAGCAGCCAAGATAGGCAGCCTAACAATGAGCAGTTCTTC. It codes for CASSQDRQPNNEQFF.

The J gene is TRBJ1-1, the V gene TRBV5-1; tentatively, D is TRBD1 (5 bases). In germline, CDR1 is SGHRS, CDR2 YFSETQ. Trimming pared 6 bases from V and 0 bases from J, leaving 12 bases between. The CDR3 consists of 14 residues. CDR3: CASMRGGVNTEAFF. CDR3 bases: TGCGCCAGCATGCGGGGCGGGGTGAACACTGAAGCTTTCTTT.

This clonotype came up many times. This chain links TRBV14 with TRBJ2-3; D is unclear. Trimming cost V 2 bases and J 1 base, with 4 bases left between them. CDR3 length: 13 residues. Germline CDR1 is SGHDN and CDR2 is FVKESK. The CDR3 protein is CASSQTRTDTQYF. In DNA, the CDR3 is TGTGCCAGCAGCCAAACACGCACAGATACGCAGTATTTT.

This clonotype was recorded at least ten times. The V call is TRBV29-1, the J call TRBJ2-1; TRBD2 aligns across 8 bases. The CDR3 loop spans 19 amino acids. V lost 4 bases, J lost 4 bases, and 21 bases stayed unmatched. CDR1 is SQVTM, CDR2 ANQGSEA, per germline. The CDR3 bases are TGCAGCGTTGTGCACTTGACTAGCGCGCAAACGAAGGGGTACAATGAGCAGTTCTTC. Amino acids: CSVVHLTSAQTKGYNEQFF.

J is TRBJ2-1 and V is TRBV4-3; 8 bases fit TRBD1. Germline V CDR1 and CDR2: LGHNA, YSLEER. The CDR3 loop spans 19 amino acids. With V trimmed by 0 bases and J by 0 bases, 10 bases remained unmatched. The CDR3 DNA follows: TGCGCCAGCAGCCAAGATACCGCGGGACAGGACTACTCCTACAATGAGCAGTTCTTC. Protein: CASSQDTAGQDYSYNEQFF.

There are a few counts of this clonotype. The chain couples TRBV7-2 to TRBJ2-3; 7 nucleotides align to TRBD2. Germline CDR1 and CDR2: SGHTA and FQGNSA. Trimming took 1 base from V and 5 from J; bases not matched to a gene: 9. The CDR3 is made up of 16 amino acids. The CDR3 nucleotides are TGTGCCAGCAGCTTAGGTCTAGGGGCGGGGGAAGATACGCAGTATTTT. It specifies CASSLGLGAGEDTQYF.

J is TRBJ2-7 and V is TRBV7-6, with 9 bases lining up with TRBD1. This CDR3 has 15 residues. V shed 5 bases and J 4 bases; nucleotides not matched to a gene: 9. The germline V gene encodes CDR1 SGHVS and CDR2 FNYEAQ. This chain's CDR3 is CASSPVPGQGYEQYF. The DNA of the CDR3 is TGTGCCAGCAGCCCTGTCCCGGGACAGGGTTACGAGCAGTACTTC.

This clonotype was seen a few times. The rearrangement joins TRBV5-1 to TRBJ2-7, with D perhaps TRBD1 (6 bases). With 6 bases removed from V and 5 bases from J, the gap between germline ends came to 24 bases. CDR1 and CDR2 from the germline V gene are SGHRS and YFSETQ. The CDR3 sequence is 16 residues long. The CDR3 loop is CASTSSTGQGRNEQYF. As DNA, the CDR3 is TGCGCCAGCACGTCGTCCACGGGGCAGGGGCGCAACGAGCAGTACTTC.

The chain recombines TRBV28 with TRBJ2-1; TRBD2 matches 9 bases. V was pared by 7 bases and J by 6 bases, with 7 bases of the junction left unmatched. CDR3 length equals 14 residues. CDR1 and CDR2 from the germline V gene are MDHEN and SYDVKM. The chain's CDR3 is CASMAGGPINEQFF. CDR3 sequence (DNA): TGTGCCAGCATGGCGGGGGGGCCGATCAATGAGCAGTTCTTC.

There are many counts of this clonotype. The chain carries TRBV12-3 or TRBV12-4 and TRBJ2-4; perhaps TRBD2 as D (5 bases). This CDR3 is built from 15 residues. The V end was cut by 6 bases, the J end by 1 base, with 13 bases between. CDR3 bases: TGTGCCAGCAGCGGAGCGGAGTGGGCCAAAAACATTCAGTACTTC. Its translation is CASSGAEWAKNIQYF.

The CDR3 sequence is CASSLYRYYEQYF. For the CDR3, the DNA is TGTGCCAGCTCACTCTACAGGTACTACGAGCAGTACTTC. The chain combines TRBV18 with TRBJ2-7; D might be TRBD1 (5 bases). Trimming took 4 bases from V and 3 from J, leaving 10 bases between them. This CDR3 comprises 13 residues. Looked up from germline, CDR1 is KGHSH and CDR2 is LQKENI. Based on the CDR3 plus reference TRBV18 and TRBJ2-7, the full variable domain is NAGVMQNPRHLVRRRGQEARLRCSPMKGHSHVYWYRQLPEEGLKFMVYLQKENIIDESGMPKERFSAEFPKEGPSILRIQQVVRGDSAAYFCASSLYRYYEQYFGPGTRLTVT.

This clonotype has only a few counts. The chain couples TRBV4-1 to TRBJ2-1, with 15 bases lining up with TRBD2. The germline V gene has CDR1 MGHRA and CDR2 YSYEKL. The CDR3 contains 17 residues. Trimming took 3 bases from V and 5 from J; bases not matched to a gene: 5. The CDR3 protein is CASSQPGTSGRHNEQFF. The CDR3 DNA sequence: TGCGCCAGCAGCCAGCCCGGGACTAGCGGGAGGCACAATGAGCAGTTCTTC.

The sample holds a few counts of this clonotype. The rearrangement links TRBV12-3 or TRBV12-4 to TRBJ2-3; the match to TRBD2 covers 10 bases. The junction had 19 bases not matched to a gene; V was cut back by 8 bases and J by 2 bases. This CDR3 contains 19 residues. Here the CDR3 DNA reads TGTGCCAGCTGCGATAATGTAGGGACTAGCGTCTGGTTCACAGATACGCAGTATTTT. The encoded protein is CASCDNVGTSVWFTDTQYF.

The table lists this clonotype with a few counts. The chain employs TRBV7-2 and TRBJ2-7, with D possibly matching TRBD2 (6 bases). Germline CDR1 SGHTA, CDR2 FQGNSA. V was trimmed by 5 bases and J by 2 bases, leaving 10 bases between them. The CDR3 sequence is 13 residues long. The CDR3 bases are TGTGCCAGCAGCGACGGGGGACCCTACGAGCAGTACTTC. Translating gives CASSDGGPYEQYF. Drawing the rest from reference TRBV7-2 and TRBJ2-7, the complete variable domain is GAGVSQSPSNKVTEKGKDVELRCDPISGHTALYWYRQSLGQGLEFLIYFQGNSAPDKSGLPSDRFSAERTGGSVSTLTIQRTQQEDSAVYLCASSDGGPYEQYFGPGTRLTVT.

This clonotype was detected a few times. The chain uses TRBV20-1 and TRBJ2-2; maybe TRBD2 (5 bases). The germline CDR1 and CDR2 sequences are DFQATT and SNEGSKA (reference sequence). The CDR3 extends over 15 amino acids. V was cut by 6 bases and J by 5 bases, with 19 bases left in between. The CDR3 loop is CSAHRGLGGTGELFF. The CDR3 coding sequence is TGCAGTGCCCACCGAGGCCTTGGCGGGACCGGGGAGCTGTTTTTT.

This clonotype was picked up many times. This chain links TRBV29-1 with TRBJ2-2; perhaps TRBD2 as D (5 bases). Between the trimmed V and J ends, which lost 2 bases and 2 bases, there was a span of 9 bases. The germline gives CDR1 SQVTM, CDR2 ANQGSEA. The CDR3 totals 14 residues. CDR3 in DNA: TGCAGCGTTGAATCAGCGGAAAACACCGGGGAGCTGTTTTTT. Encoded protein: CSVESAENTGELFF.

The chain carries TRBV4-2 and TRBJ2-4; 11 nucleotides align to TRBD1. This CDR3 contains 14 residues. From germline, CDR1 is LGHNA and CDR2 YNFKEQ. Germline trimming cut 2 bases from V and 9 bases from J; bases unmatched to any gene: 3. CDR3 DNA: TGTGCCAGCAGCCAATCCGGGACAGGGGGCATTCAGTACTTC. Protein product: CASSQSGTGGIQYF.